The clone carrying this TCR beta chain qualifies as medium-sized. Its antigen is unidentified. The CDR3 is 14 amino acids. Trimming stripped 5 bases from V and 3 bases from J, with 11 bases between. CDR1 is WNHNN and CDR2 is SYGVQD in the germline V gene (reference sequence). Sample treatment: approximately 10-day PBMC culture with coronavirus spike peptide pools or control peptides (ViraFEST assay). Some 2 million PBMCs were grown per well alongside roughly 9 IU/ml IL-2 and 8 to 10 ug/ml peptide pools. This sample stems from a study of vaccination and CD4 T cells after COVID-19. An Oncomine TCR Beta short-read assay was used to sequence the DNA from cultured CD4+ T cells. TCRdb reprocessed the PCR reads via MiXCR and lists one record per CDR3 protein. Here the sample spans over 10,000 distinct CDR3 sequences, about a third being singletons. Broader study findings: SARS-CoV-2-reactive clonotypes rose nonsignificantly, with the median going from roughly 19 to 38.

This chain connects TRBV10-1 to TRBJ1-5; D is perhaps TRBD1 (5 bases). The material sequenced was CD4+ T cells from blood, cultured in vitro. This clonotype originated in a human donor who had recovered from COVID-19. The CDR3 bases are TGCGCCAGCAGTTTAGACAGCTTCAATCAGCCCCAGCATTTT. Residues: CASSLDSFNQPQHF.